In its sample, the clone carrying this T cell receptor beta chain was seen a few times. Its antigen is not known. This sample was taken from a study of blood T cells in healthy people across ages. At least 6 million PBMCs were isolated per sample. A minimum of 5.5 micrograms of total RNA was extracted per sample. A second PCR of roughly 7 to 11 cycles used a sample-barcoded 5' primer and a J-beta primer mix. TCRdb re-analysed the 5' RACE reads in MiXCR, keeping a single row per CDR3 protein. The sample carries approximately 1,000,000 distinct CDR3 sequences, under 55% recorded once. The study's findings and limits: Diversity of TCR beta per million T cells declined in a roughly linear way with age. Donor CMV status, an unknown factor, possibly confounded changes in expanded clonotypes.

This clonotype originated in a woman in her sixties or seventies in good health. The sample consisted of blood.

The CDR3 DNA is TGTGCCAGCAGTTTAGCCGGGACGGGGAATTCACCCCTCCACTTT. This sequence encodes CASSLAGTGNSPLHF. The rearrangement uses TRBV12-3 or TRBV12-4 and TRBJ1-6; possibly TRBD1 for D (5 bases). Trimming pared 0 bases from V and 7 bases from J, leaving 10 bases between. The CDR3 loop spans 15 amino acids.